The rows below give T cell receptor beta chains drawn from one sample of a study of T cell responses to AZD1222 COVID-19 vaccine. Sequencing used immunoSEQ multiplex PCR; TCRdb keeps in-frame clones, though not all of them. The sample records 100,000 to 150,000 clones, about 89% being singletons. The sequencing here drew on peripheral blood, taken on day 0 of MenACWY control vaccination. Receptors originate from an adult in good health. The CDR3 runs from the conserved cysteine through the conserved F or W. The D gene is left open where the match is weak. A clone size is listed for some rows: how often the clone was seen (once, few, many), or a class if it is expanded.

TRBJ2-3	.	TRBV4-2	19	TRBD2	CASSQDPGLAEMSTDTQYF	TGTGCCAGCAGCCAAGATCCGGGACTAGCGGAGATGAGCACAGATACGCAGTATTTT
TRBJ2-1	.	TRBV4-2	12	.	CASSQVGNEQFF	TGTGCCAGCAGCCAAGTAGGCAATGAGCAGTTCTTC
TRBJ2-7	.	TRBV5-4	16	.	CASSFSRDTPSYEQYF	TGTGCCAGCAGCTTTAGTCGGGACACCCCCTCCTACGAGCAGTACTTC
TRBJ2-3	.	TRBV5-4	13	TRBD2	CASSGGDPGEQYF	TGTGCCAGCAGCGGGGGGGACCCCGGGGAGCAGTATTTT
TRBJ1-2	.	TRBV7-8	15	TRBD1	CASSLTRDSNYGYTF	TGTGCCAGCAGCTTAACGAGGGACAGCAACTATGGCTACACCTTC
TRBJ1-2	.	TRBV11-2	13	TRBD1	CASSQGQDYGYTF	TGTGCCAGCAGCCAGGGACAGGACTATGGCTACACCTTC
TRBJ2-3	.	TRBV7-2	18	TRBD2	CASSLTPRSGAGRDTQYF	TGTGCCAGCAGCTTAACCCCACGCAGCGGGGCGGGCAGGGATACGCAGTATTTT
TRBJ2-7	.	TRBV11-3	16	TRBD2	CASSLDALAEGYEQYF	TGTGCCAGCAGCTTAGACGCCCTAGCGGAGGGATACGAGCAGTACTTC
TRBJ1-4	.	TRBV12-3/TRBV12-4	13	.	CASSLRVGEKLFF	TGTGCCAGCAGTTTAAGGGTGGGCGAAAAACTGTTTTTT
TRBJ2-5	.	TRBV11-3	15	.	CASSLIGSAVGTQYF	TGTGCCAGCAGCTTAATCGGGTCGGCAGTGGGGACCCAGTACTTC
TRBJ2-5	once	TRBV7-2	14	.	CASSLVLGGETQYF	TGTGCCAGCAGCTTAGTTCTGGGCGGGGAGACCCAGTACTTC
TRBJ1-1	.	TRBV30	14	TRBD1	CAWSRQGVYTEAFF	TGTGCCTGGAGCCGACAGGGGGTTTACACTGAAGCTTTCTTT
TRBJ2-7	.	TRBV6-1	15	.	CASSEGPSNAYEQYF	TGTGCCAGCAGCGAAGGCCCGAGCAACGCCTACGAGCAGTACTTC
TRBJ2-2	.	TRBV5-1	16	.	CASSLDFMENTGELFF	TGCGCCAGCAGCTTGGATTTTATGGAGAACACCGGGGAGCTGTTTTTT
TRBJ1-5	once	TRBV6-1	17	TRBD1	CASGGTASRYSNQPQHF	TGTGCCAGCGGTGGGACAGCGTCACGTTATAGCAATCAGCCCCAGCATTTT
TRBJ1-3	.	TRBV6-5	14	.	CASRRGELGNTIYF	TGTGCCAGCAGACGAGGAGAACTTGGAAACACCATATATTTT
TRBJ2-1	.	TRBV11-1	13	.	CASSKGRYNEQFF	TGTGCCAGCAGCAAAGGCAGGTACAATGAGCAGTTCTTC
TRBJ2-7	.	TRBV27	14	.	CASSSLRGAYEQYF	TGTGCCAGCAGTTCCCTTAGGGGAGCATACGAGCAGTACTTC
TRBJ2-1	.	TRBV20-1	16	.	CSASPIRGPLGNEQFF	TGCAGTGCTAGTCCGATCCGGGGTCCCCTGGGGAATGAGCAGTTCTTC
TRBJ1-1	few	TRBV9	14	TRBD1	CASSEQGASTEAFF	TGTGCCAGCAGCGAACAGGGGGCGAGCACTGAAGCTTTCTTT
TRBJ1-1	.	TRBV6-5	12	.	CASRSGVTEAFF	TGTGCCAGCAGGTCAGGGGTCACTGAAGCTTTCTTT
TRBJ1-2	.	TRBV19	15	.	CASSMGRAGSYGYTF	TGTGCCAGTAGTATGGGTCGTGCAGGGAGCTATGGCTACACCTTC
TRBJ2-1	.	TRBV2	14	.	CASRPGLDYNEQFF	TGTGCCAGCAGACCGGGACTGGATTACAATGAGCAGTTCTTC
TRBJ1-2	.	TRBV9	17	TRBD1	CASSPDLGQGVNYGYTF	TGTGCCAGCAGCCCCGATTTAGGACAGGGTGTTAACTATGGCTACACCTTC
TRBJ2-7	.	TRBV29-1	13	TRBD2	CSVALAGPYEQYF	TGCAGCGTTGCCCTAGCGGGGCCTTACGAGCAGTACTTC